Each of the 5 T cell receptor beta chains below was sequenced from the same sample in a study of identical twins. TCRdb independently ran MiXCR on the 5' RACE reads; one entry per CDR3 protein. Found here are 550,000 to 700,000 distinct CDR3 sequences, 21% of them singletons; the top ten hold roughly 4.3%. In addition, the sample was reused for a study of T cells expressing NK-cell markers.

The sample comprised PBMCs. The source of these receptors is a woman between 18 and 29 years old in good health.

The genes are TRBV20-1 and TRBJ2-1; D is ambiguous. V was shortened by 6 bases and J by 8 bases, with 17 bases between the two germline ends. The CDR3 extends over 13 amino acids. Germline CDR1 DFQATT, CDR2 SNEGSKA (reference sequence). This chain's CDR3 is CSAARERRDEQFF. CDR3 in DNA: TGCAGTGCAGCCAGAGAACGGCGAGATGAGCAGTTCTTC.

The chain uses TRBV5-1 and TRBJ2-3; D call uncertain. The germline CDR1 and CDR2 sequences are SGHRS and YFSETQ. The V end lost 1 base, the J end lost 10 bases, and 1 base lay between the germline ends. CDR3 length: 9 amino acids. The CDR3 is CASSLPQYF. CDR3 sequence (DNA): TGCGCCAGCAGCTTGCCGCAGTATTTT.

This clonotype was observed a handful of times. This chain links TRBV20-1 with TRBJ2-3, with D perhaps matching TRBD2 (5 bases). Trimming pared 3 bases from V and 1 base from J, leaving 14 bases between. Looked up from germline, CDR1 is DFQATT and CDR2 is SNEGSKA (reference sequence). The CDR3 contains 15 residues. CDR3 coding DNA: TGCAGTGCTAGCTTTGGACTTCCCGGCACAGATACGCAGTATTTT. The encoded protein is CSASFGLPGTDTQYF.

The gene calls are TRBV27 and TRBJ1-5; D is unclear. CDR3 length: 13 residues. V was clipped by 2 bases and J by 6 bases, with 8 bases between them. The germline V gene encodes CDR1 MNHEY and CDR2 SMNVEV (reference sequence). The CDR3 loop is CASSLTWGQPQHF. The DNA for the CDR3 is TGTGCCAGCAGTTTAACTTGGGGTCAGCCCCAGCATTTT.

The chain carries TRBV29-1 and TRBJ2-6; D is possibly TRBD2 (5 bases). The CDR3 sequence is 15 residues long. V lost 6 bases and J lost 1, with 13 bases in between. Germline CDR1 and CDR2: SQVTM and ANQGSEA. The CDR3 reads CSVLHTRSGANVLTF. CDR3 bases: TGCAGCGTCCTCCATACTAGGTCTGGGGCCAACGTCCTGACTTTC.